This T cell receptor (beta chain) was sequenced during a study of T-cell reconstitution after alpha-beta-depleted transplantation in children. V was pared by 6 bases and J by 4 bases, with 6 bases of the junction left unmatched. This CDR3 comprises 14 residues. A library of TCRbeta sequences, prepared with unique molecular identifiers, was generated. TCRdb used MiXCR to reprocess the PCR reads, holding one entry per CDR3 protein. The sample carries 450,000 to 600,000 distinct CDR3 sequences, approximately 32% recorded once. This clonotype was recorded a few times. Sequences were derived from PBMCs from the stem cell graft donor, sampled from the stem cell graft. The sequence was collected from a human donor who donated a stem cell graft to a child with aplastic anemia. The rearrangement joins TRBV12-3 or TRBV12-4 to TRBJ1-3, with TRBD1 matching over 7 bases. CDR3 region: CASRTGSSGNTIYF. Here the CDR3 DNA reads TGTGCCAGCAGGACAGGGTCTTCGGGAAACACCATATATTTT.